The 24 T cell receptor beta chains listed next were all sequenced from one sample in a study of T cell changes during pregnancy in multiple sclerosis. The table came from immunoSEQ multiplex PCR; TCRdb's copy has only in-frame clones and leaves some out. The sample lists about 60,000 clones; 80% to 95% were seen once. Specimen: peripheral blood, collected in the first trimester of pregnancy. The receptors were gathered from a female donor with multiple sclerosis, enrolled in a pregnancy study.

The CDR3 region has the DNA TGTGCCAGCAGCCCGCCGTCAGGGTTGAACACTGAAGCTTTCTTT. This codes for CASSPPSGLNTEAFF. The gene calls are TRBV9 and TRBJ1-1, with a possible D match to TRBD1 (5 bases). The CDR3 consists of 15 residues. V lost 4 bases and J 0 bases, leaving 13 bases between the germline ends. The V gene's germline CDR1 is SGDLS and CDR2 YYNGEE.

The chain recombines TRBV19 with TRBJ2-6; 8 bases are shared with TRBD1. Germline V gene data show CDR1 as LNHDA and CDR2 as SQIVND (reference sequence). Trimming at V came to 5 bases and at J to 0 bases, leaving 6 bases not matched to a gene. This CDR3 is built from 17 residues. The CDR3 is CASSLDRASSGANVLTF. The CDR3 DNA follows: TGTGCCAGTAGTTTGGACAGGGCAAGCTCTGGGGCCAACGTCCTGACTTTC. The variable domain in full, completed from reference TRBV19 and TRBJ2-6, reads DGGITQSPKYLFRKEGQNVTLSCEQNLNHDAMYWYRQDPGQGLRLIYYSQIVNDFQKGDIAEGYSVSREKKESFPLTVTSAQKNPTAFYLCASSLDRASSGANVLTFGAGSRLTVL.

This clone was seen once. The rearrangement uses TRBV5-1 and TRBJ2-2; TRBD2 agrees at 7 bases. The V and J ends lost 6 bases and 6 bases, in that order; junction bases with no gene match: 2. This CDR3 spans 12 amino acids. Germline V gene sequence: CDR1 SGHRS, CDR2 YFSETQ. The CDR3 spells CASMLAAGELFF. The CDR3, as DNA: TGCGCCAGCATGCTAGCGGCCGGGGAGCTGTTTTTT.

The CDR3 here is CASSLETSGSFSYNEQFF. The CDR3 region has the DNA TGTGCCAGCAGCTTAGAAACTAGCGGGAGTTTCTCCTACAATGAGCAGTTCTTC. The genes are TRBV7-6 and TRBJ2-1; 11 bases agree with TRBD2. Germline V gene data show CDR1 as SGHVS and CDR2 as FNYEAQ. The CDR3 has 18 amino acids. The V and J ends lost 1 base and 0 bases, in that order; junction bases with no gene match: 5. Variable domain in full (rest from reference TRBV7-6 and TRBJ2-1): GAGVSQSPRYKVTKRGQDVALRCDPISGHVSLYWYRQALGQGPEFLTYFNYEAQQDKSGLPNDRFSAERPEGSISTLTIQRTEQRDSAMYRCASSLETSGSFSYNEQFFGPGTRLTVL.

The J gene is TRBJ2-5, the V gene TRBV27, with 9 bases aligning to TRBD1. The germline V gene encodes CDR1 MNHEY and CDR2 SMNVEV (reference sequence). The CDR3 is 17 residues long. Trimming took 2 bases from V and 2 from J; bases not matched to a gene: 9. This CDR3 reads CASSLLGQTGGQETQYF. In DNA form, the CDR3 reads TGTGCCAGCAGTTTACTCGGTCAGACAGGGGGTCAAGAGACCCAGTACTTC.

The chain couples TRBV7-9 to TRBJ2-1; TRBD2 matches at 10 bases. The CDR3 is 17 residues long. Looked up from germline, CDR1 is SEHNR and CDR2 is FQNEAQ (reference sequence). J was trimmed by 9 bases and V by 6 bases; bases with no gene match: 17. As DNA, the CDR3 is TGTGCCAGCAGTCAATCCCGCCTAGCGGGAGACCCTAGTGAGCAGTTCTTC. Its protein is CASSQSRLAGDPSEQFF.

The genes are TRBV4-2 and TRBJ2-7, with 9 bases aligning to TRBD2. The CDR3 loop spans 18 amino acids. V shed 3 bases and J 0 bases; nucleotides not matched to a gene: 12. Per the germline V gene, CDR1 is LGHNA and CDR2 is YNFKEQ. The DNA for the CDR3 is TGTGCCAGCAGCCAGAGTACTAGCGGGTCTACTAGCTCCTACGAGCAGTACTTC. It translates to CASSQSTSGSTSSYEQYF.

This clone was seen a single time. The CDR3 sequence: CASSTSTDTQYF. The CDR3 DNA is TGCGCCAGCAGCACTTCTACAGATACGCAGTATTTT. This chain joins TRBV5-1 and TRBJ2-3; D is unresolved. CDR1 and CDR2 (germline): SGHRS, YFSETQ. Between the trimmed V and J ends, which lost 4 bases and 3 bases, there was a span of 6 bases. The CDR3 runs to 12 residues.

The chain joins TRBV5-1 to TRBJ2-3; D may be TRBD2 (6 bases). CDR1 is SGHRS and CDR2 is YFSETQ in the germline V gene. The CDR3 has 13 residues. Trimming pared 4 bases from V and 2 bases from J, leaving 8 bases between. The CDR3, as DNA: TGCGCCAGCAGCCTAGCGACCACAGATACGCAGTATTTT. This sequence encodes CASSLATTDTQYF.

This chain's CDR3 is CAISESGGGMAEAFF. As DNA, the CDR3 is TGTGCCATCAGTGAGTCCGGCGGTGGAATGGCTGAAGCTTTCTTT. The chain employs TRBV10-3 and TRBJ1-1, with D uncertain. Looked up from germline, CDR1 is ENHRY and CDR2 is SYGVKD. CDR3 size: 15 residues. Trimming stripped 0 bases from V and 6 bases from J, with 14 bases between.

This chain uses TRBV19 with TRBJ2-2, with TRBD2 matching over 7 bases. The V gene's germline CDR1 is LNHDA and CDR2 SQIVND (reference sequence). The CDR3 runs to 18 residues. The V gene end was trimmed by 1 base and the J gene end by 3 bases; junction bases not matched to a gene: 11. The CDR3 bases are TGTGCCAGTAGTATAGTGCGGGGGTCTTGGAAAGACACCGGGGAGCTGTTTTTT. It codes for CASSIVRGSWKDTGELFF.

This clone was counted once. This sequence joins TRBV19 and TRBJ2-2, with D unresolved. Germline V gene sequence: CDR1 LNHDA, CDR2 SQIVND (reference sequence). V lost 4 bases to trimming and J lost 0 bases, with 6 bases between them. The CDR3 is 14 residues long. The CDR3 nucleotides are TGTGCCAGTAGTAGTCTAGCGAACACCGGGGAGCTGTTTTTT. Protein product: CASSSLANTGELFF.

The chain has TRBV6-1 and TRBJ1-1, with D hard to call. Germline V gives CDR1 MNHNS, CDR2 SASEGT. The CDR3 totals 12 residues. V lost 6 bases, J lost 7 bases, and 12 bases lay in between. The CDR3 coding sequence is TGTGCCAGCAGCGGTTGGTTTGGTGAAGCTTTCTTT. Protein product: CASSGWFGEAFF.

This chain joins TRBV10-2 and TRBJ2-7; the match to TRBD2 covers 9 bases. J gave up 3 bases and V 2 bases, and 2 bases lay outside the gene matches. The CDR3 is made up of 14 amino acids. Germline values: CDR1 WSHSY, CDR2 SAAADI. CDR3 nucleotides: TGCGCCAGCAGTGAGCGGACTAGCGTCTACGAGCAGTACTTC. Translation: CASSERTSVYEQYF.

This clone was recorded only once. The rearrangement uses TRBV9 and TRBJ2-6; tentative D call: TRBD1 (6 bases). V gave up 3 bases and J gave up 3 bases, with 13 bases separating them. The CDR3 runs 16 residues. Germline CDR1 and CDR2: SGDLS and YYNGEE. As DNA, the CDR3 is TGTGCCAGCAGCGAACAGGGTTTGGGTGGGGCCAACGTCCTGACTTTC. It specifies CASSEQGLGGANVLTF.

The gene calls are TRBV7-3 and TRBJ2-2; 7 positions agree with TRBD2. Unmatched junction bases numbered 7, after V lost 5 bases and J lost 7 bases. This CDR3 has 14 amino acids. The germline V gene encodes CDR1 SGHTA and CDR2 FQGTGA. The CDR3, as DNA: TGTGCCAGCAGCCAGGGAGGGCCCGGCGGGGAGCTGTTTTTT. Its protein product is CASSQGGPGGELFF. The full variable domain, rest sourced from reference TRBV7-3 and TRBJ2-2, is GAGVSQTPSNKVTEKGKYVELRCDPISGHTALYWYRQSLGQGPEFLIYFQGTGAADDSGLPNDRFFAVRPEGSVSTLKIQRTERGDSAVYLCASSQGGPGGELFFGEGSRLTVL.

V usage is TRBV4-3 and J usage is TRBJ1-5, with a possible D match to TRBD1 (5 bases). V shed 1 base and J shed 5 bases, with 9 bases lying between them. The CDR3 loop spans 14 amino acids. From germline, CDR1 is LGHNA and CDR2 YSLEER. The chain's CDR3 is CASSQVDKDQPQHF. The CDR3, as DNA: TGCGCCAGCAGCCAAGTGGACAAAGATCAGCCCCAGCATTTT.

V is TRBV9 and J is TRBJ2-1; TRBD1 is a possible D gene (6 bases). From germline, CDR1 is SGDLS and CDR2 YYNGEE. V lost 3 bases and J lost 1, with 11 bases in between. This CDR3 contains 15 residues. The CDR3 DNA reads as TGTGCCAGCAGCGCCGGACAGCCATCCTACAATGAGCAGTTCTTC. As protein: CASSAGQPSYNEQFF.

The CDR3 loop reads CSVPGPAGAGNEQFF. CDR3 sequence (DNA): TGCAGCGTTCCTGGCCCAGCGGGAGCCGGAAATGAGCAGTTCTTC. This sequence joins TRBV29-1 and TRBJ2-1; 8 bases are a match to TRBD2. Losses at the gene ends were 5 bases for V and 7 bases for J; bases not matched to a gene: 13. CDR1 and CDR2 (germline): SQVTM, ANQGSEA. The CDR3 loop spans 15 amino acids.

The chain employs TRBV9 and TRBJ1-1, with TRBD1 as a possible D gene (6 bases). The CDR3 consists of 15 residues. The V gene's germline CDR1 is SGDLS and CDR2 YYNGEE. Deletions cut 3 bases from V and 4 bases from J, with 16 bases between. The CDR3 nucleotides are TGTGCCAGCAGCGGGTCCTCAGGGGTTCGCACTGAAGCTTTCTTT. Translating it yields CASSGSSGVRTEAFF.

CDR3 in amino acids: CATRGQSDEQYF. In nucleotides, the CDR3 is TGTGCCACCCGGGGACAGAGCGACGAGCAGTACTTC. V gene TRBV10-3 combines with J gene TRBJ2-7, with 7 bases lining up with TRBD1. CDR3 length: 12 residues. With 10 bases clipped from V and 5 bases from J, the junction kept 8 bases outside the gene matches. Germline lookup yields CDR1 ENHRY and CDR2 SYGVKD.

The gene calls are TRBV2 and TRBJ1-1; D perhaps matches TRBD1 (5 bases). The CDR3 contains 13 residues. The ends were cut back, 11 bases at V and 0 bases at J, with 13 bases in the middle. Looked up from germline, CDR1 is SNHLY and CDR2 is FYNNEI. CDR3 sequence reads: CAHGGGMNTEAFF. In DNA, the CDR3 is TGTGCCCACGGGGGGGGGATGAACACTGAAGCTTTCTTT. The variable domain in full, with the rest retrieved from reference TRBV2 and TRBJ1-1, is EPEVTQTPSHQVTQMGQEVILRCVPISNHLYFYWYRQILGQKVEFLVSFYNNEISEKSEIFDDQFSVERPDGSNFTLKIRSTKLEDSAMYFCAHGGGMNTEAFFGQGTRLTVV.

This sequence joins TRBV7-6 and TRBJ2-7; 10 bases match TRBD2. CDR1 is SGHVS, CDR2 FNYEAQ, per germline. V was clipped by 1 base and J by 3 bases; unmatched bases: 3. The CDR3 totals 15 residues. The CDR3 loop is CASSLERGGIYEQYF. CDR3 DNA sequence: TGTGCCAGCAGCTTAGAGCGGGGGGGTATCTACGAGCAGTACTTC. Full variable domain (outside the CDR3, taken from reference TRBV7-6 and TRBJ2-7): GAGVSQSPRYKVTKRGQDVALRCDPISGHVSLYWYRQALGQGPEFLTYFNYEAQQDKSGLPNDRFSAERPEGSISTLTIQRTEQRDSAMYRCASSLERGGIYEQYFGPGTRLTVT.

The chain has TRBV19 and TRBJ1-1; TRBD1 is a possible D gene (5 bases). Trimming removed 2 bases at V and 4 bases at J, with 14 bases between. The CDR3 is 15 residues long. Germline V gives CDR1 LNHDA, CDR2 SQIVND (reference sequence). CDR3 DNA sequence: TGTGCCAGTAGTATAATAGTAGGGGAGGGCACTGAAGCTTTCTTT. It codes for CASSIIVGEGTEAFF.